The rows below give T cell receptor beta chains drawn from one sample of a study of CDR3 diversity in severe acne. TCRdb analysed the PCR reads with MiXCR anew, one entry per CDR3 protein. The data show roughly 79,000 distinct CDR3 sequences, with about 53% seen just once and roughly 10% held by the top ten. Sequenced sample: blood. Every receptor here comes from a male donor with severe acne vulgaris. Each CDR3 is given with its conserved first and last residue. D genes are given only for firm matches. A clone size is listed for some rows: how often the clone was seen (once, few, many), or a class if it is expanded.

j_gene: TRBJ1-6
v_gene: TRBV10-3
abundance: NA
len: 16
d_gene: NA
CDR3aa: CASSSPGRTTNSPLHF
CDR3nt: TGTGCCAGCAGTTCCCCCGGACGTACTACGAATTCACCCCTCCACTTT

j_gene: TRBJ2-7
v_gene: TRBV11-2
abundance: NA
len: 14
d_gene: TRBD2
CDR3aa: CASSTWTSSYEQYF
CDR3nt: TGTGCCAGCAGCACCTGGACTAGCTCCTACGAGCAGTACTTC

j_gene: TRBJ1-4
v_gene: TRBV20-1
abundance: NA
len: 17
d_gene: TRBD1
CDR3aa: CSARVGTGRPTNEKLFF
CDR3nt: TGCAGTGCTAGGGTCGGGACAGGGAGGCCAACTAATGAAAAACTGTTTTTT

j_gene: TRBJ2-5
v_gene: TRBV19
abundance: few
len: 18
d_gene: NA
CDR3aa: CASRNRTGSGAYQETQYF
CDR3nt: TGTGCCAGTAGGAACCGGACGGGGTCAGGGGCGTACCAAGAGACCCAGTACTTC

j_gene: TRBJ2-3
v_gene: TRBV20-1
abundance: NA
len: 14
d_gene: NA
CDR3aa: CSALPNCPTDTQYF
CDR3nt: TGCAGTGCTTTACCTAACTGCCCCACAGATACGCAGTATTTT

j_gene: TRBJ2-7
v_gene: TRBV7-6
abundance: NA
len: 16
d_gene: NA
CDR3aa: CASSPWVGNYEQEQYF
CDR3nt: TGTGCCAGCAGCCCGTGGGTAGGAAACTACGAGCAGGAGCAGTACTTC

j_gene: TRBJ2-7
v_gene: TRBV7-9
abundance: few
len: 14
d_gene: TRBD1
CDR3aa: CASSSGQSFYEQYF
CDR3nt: TGTGCCAGCAGCTCGGGACAGTCCTTCTACGAGCAGTACTTC

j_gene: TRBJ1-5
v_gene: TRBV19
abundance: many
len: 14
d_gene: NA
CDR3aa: CASSIGTSNQPQHF
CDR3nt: TGTGCCAGTAGTATAGGGACAAGCAATCAGCCCCAGCATTTT

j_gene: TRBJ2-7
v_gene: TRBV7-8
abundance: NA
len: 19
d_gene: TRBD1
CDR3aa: CASSLDTGTGVAGSYEQYF
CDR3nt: TGTGCCAGCAGCTTAGACACTGGGACAGGGGTAGCGGGGTCCTACGAGCAGTACTTC

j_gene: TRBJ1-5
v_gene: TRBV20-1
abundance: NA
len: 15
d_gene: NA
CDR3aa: CSASSQTHSNQPQHF
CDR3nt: TGCAGTGCCAGTAGTCAGACACATAGCAATCAGCCCCAGCATTTT

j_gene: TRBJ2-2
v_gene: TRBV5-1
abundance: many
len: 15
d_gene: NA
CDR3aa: CASSQMVRSTGELFF
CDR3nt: TGCGCCAGCAGCCAGATGGTGAGAAGTACCGGGGAGCTGTTTTTT

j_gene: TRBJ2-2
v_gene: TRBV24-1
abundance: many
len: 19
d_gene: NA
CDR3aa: CATSDPTVDGILNTGELFF
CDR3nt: TGTGCCACCAGTGACCCCACTGTCGACGGAATCCTGAACACCGGGGAGCTGTTTTTT

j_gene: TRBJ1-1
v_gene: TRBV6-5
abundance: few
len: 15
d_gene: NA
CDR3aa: CASSYSNKGTTEAFF
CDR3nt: TGTGCCAGCAGTTACTCGAATAAAGGGACCACTGAAGCTTTCTTT

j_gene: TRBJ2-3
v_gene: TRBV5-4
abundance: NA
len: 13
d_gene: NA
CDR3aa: CASSPPSGDTQYF
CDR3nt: TGTGCCAGCAGCCCCCCGTCTGGGGATACGCAGTATTTT

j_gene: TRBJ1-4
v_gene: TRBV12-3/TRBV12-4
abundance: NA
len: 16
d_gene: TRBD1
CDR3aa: CASSFPPGQGVEKLFF
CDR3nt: TGTGCCAGCAGTTTTCCCCCGGGACAGGGGGTTGAAAAACTGTTTTTT

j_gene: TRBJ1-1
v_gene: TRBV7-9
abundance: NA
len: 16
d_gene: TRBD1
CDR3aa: CASTPGQGAGATEAFF
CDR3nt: TGTGCCAGCACCCCGGGACAGGGGGCAGGTGCCACTGAAGCTTTCTTT